The 19 T cell receptor beta chains below all came from one sample that was sequenced in a study of blood T cell dynamics during melanoma immunotherapy. As for time point: pre-treatment baseline. Only in-frame clones appear in the TCRdb table, and some are missing; sequencing was by immunoSEQ multiplex PCR. The sample consists of about 16,000 clones, roughly nine tenths of them appearing once. Sequencing used blood, obtained from a patient treated with checkpoint blockade. These receptors were obtained from a human donor with melanoma.

Turning to this clone: The junction differs from germline at one of its ends, possibly a read error. This chain connects TRBV11-3 to TRBJ1-1, with D uncertain. The CDR3 consists of 12 residues. CDR1 is SGHNT and CDR2 is YENEEA in the germline V gene. The chain's CDR3 is CASSEDGERPTF. DNA for the CDR3: TGTGCCAGCAGCGAAGACGGCGAGAGGCCCACCTTT.

The chain recombines TRBV9 with TRBJ1-1; tentative D call: TRBD1 (5 bases). V was trimmed by 4 bases and J by 1 base, leaving 17 bases between them. The CDR3 covers 16 residues. The V gene's germline CDR1 is SGDLS and CDR2 YYNGEE. CDR3 loop: CASSPRLRGENTEAFF. The CDR3 DNA sequence: TGTGCCAGCAGCCCCCGTTTAAGGGGCGAGAACACTGAAGCTTTCTTT. The full variable domain, in which reference TRBV9 and TRBJ1-1 provide the parts outside the CDR3, is DSGVTQTPKHLITATGQRVTLRCSPRSGDLSVYWYQQSLDQGLQFLIQYYNGEERAKGNILERFSAQQFPDLHSELNLSSLELGDSALYFCASSPRLRGENTEAFFGQGTRLTVV.

This chain links TRBV11-1 with TRBJ2-5; 8 bases align to TRBD1. There are 15 residues in the CDR3. V dropped 4 bases and J dropped 7; count of bases not matched to a gene: 11. Germline lookup yields CDR1 SGHAT and CDR2 FQDESV (reference sequence). This CDR3 is CASSYLGQGSRTQYF. CDR3 coding DNA: TGTGCCAGCAGCTACCTCGGACAGGGATCGAGGACCCAGTACTTC.

The V call is TRBV2, the J call TRBJ1-2; D ambiguous. Germline CDR1 SNHLY, CDR2 FYNNEI. CDR3 length: 14 amino acids. The V and J ends lost 4 bases and 4 bases respectively, with 13 bases between them. DNA of the CDR3: TGTGCCAGCAGTGCCCCGGGCCGCTTCTATGGCTACACCTTC. This translates into CASSAPGRFYGYTF. Supplemented by reference TRBV2 and TRBJ1-2, the full variable domain reads EPEVTQTPSHQVTQMGQEVILRCVPISNHLYFYWYRQILGQKVEFLVSFYNNEISEKSEIFDDQFSVERPDGSNFTLKIRSTKLEDSAMYFCASSAPGRFYGYTFGSGTRLTVV.

The chain couples TRBV4-3 to TRBJ2-7, with a tentative D call TRBD1 (6 bases). Trimming took 4 bases from V and 1 from J, leaving 11 bases between them. This CDR3 is built from 14 residues. Looked up from germline, CDR1 is LGHNA and CDR2 is YSLEER. CDR3 loop: CASSPGTSSYEQYF. CDR3 DNA sequence: TGCGCCAGCAGCCCCGGGACATCTTCCTACGAGCAGTACTTC.

V usage is TRBV4-3 and J usage is TRBJ1-2, with TRBD1 identical over 8 bases. The CDR3 is made up of 15 amino acids. J lost 4 bases, V lost 4 bases, and 8 bases had no gene match. The germline gives CDR1 LGHNA, CDR2 YSLEER. CDR3 sequence: CASSRNGQGGYGYTF. The CDR3 DNA is TGCGCCAGCAGCCGGAATGGACAGGGAGGCTATGGCTACACCTTC.

This rearrangement joins TRBV6-1 to TRBJ1-1; D is possibly TRBD1 (5 bases). CDR1 and CDR2 from the germline V gene are MNHNS and SASEGT. The CDR3 covers 12 residues. V lost 3 bases, J lost 5 bases, and 7 bases lay in between. This CDR3 is CASSDKGTEAFF. The CDR3 DNA follows: TGTGCCAGCAGTGATAAGGGGACTGAAGCTTTCTTT.

The chain recombines TRBV27 with TRBJ1-2, with 12 positions matching TRBD1. The CDR3 length is 13 residues. Germline V CDR1 and CDR2: MNHEY, SMNVEV (reference sequence). V shed 10 bases and J 5 bases; nucleotides not matched to a gene: 5. DNA of the CDR3: TGTGCCACGGGACAGGGGGCGTCGTATGGCTACACCTTC. Translation: CATGQGASYGYTF.

The genes are TRBV10-1 and TRBJ2-1; 8 bases map to TRBD1. Germline CDR1 WNHNN, CDR2 SYGVQD (reference sequence). This CDR3 contains 17 residues. V lost 6 bases to trimming and J lost 12 bases; unmatched junction nucleotides: 22. CDR3 sequence: CASSPLPDRGRPTGQFF. CDR3 nucleotides: TGCGCCAGCAGCCCGCTCCCTGACAGGGGTAGGCCAACGGGGCAGTTCTTC.

The chain is built from TRBV7-2 and TRBJ2-7, with a tentative D call TRBD2 (6 bases). CDR1 is SGHTA, CDR2 FQGNSA, per germline. The V end lost 5 bases, the J end lost 0 bases, and 20 bases lay between the germline ends. This CDR3 is 17 amino acids long. The CDR3 DNA reads TGTGCCAGCAGCCCAACCCCAGTGGGAGGTCTCTCCTACGAGCAGTACTTC. Residues: CASSPTPVGGLSYEQYF. The full variable domain, rest sourced from reference TRBV7-2 and TRBJ2-7, is GAGVSQSPSNKVTEKGKDVELRCDPISGHTALYWYRQSLGQGLEFLIYFQGNSAPDKSGLPSDRFSAERTGGSVSTLTIQRTQQEDSAVYLCASSPTPVGGLSYEQYFGPGTRLTVT.

Comments on this clone: The sample holds other DNA sequences that translate to the same CDR3. This sequence joins TRBV4-1 and TRBJ2-7; D possibly corresponds to TRBD2 (5 bases). Trimming took 3 bases from V and 1 from J, leaving 13 bases between them. This CDR3 is 15 amino acids long. CDR1 MGHRA and CDR2 YSYEKL come from the germline V gene. CDR3 loop: CASSHIYRGSYEQYF. The CDR3, as DNA: TGCGCCAGCAGCCACATCTACAGAGGGTCCTACGAGCAGTACTTC.

This CDR3 is CASTPDGRNSPLHF. The CDR3 nucleotides are TGCGCCAGCACCCCGGACGGAAGAAATTCACCCCTCCACTTT. The rearrangement joins TRBV5-1 to TRBJ1-6; D not resolved. V gave up 6 bases and J gave up 7 bases, with 14 bases separating them. Germline-derived CDR1 and CDR2 are SGHRS and YFSETQ. This CDR3 is 14 amino acids long. Drawing the rest from reference TRBV5-1 and TRBJ1-6, the complete variable domain is KAGVTQTPRYLIKTRGQQVTLSCSPISGHRSVSWYQQTPGQGLQFLFEYFSETQRNKGNFPGRFSGRQFSNSRSEMNVSTLELGDSALYLCASTPDGRNSPLHFGNGTRLTVT.

The chain carries TRBV5-1 and TRBJ1-1, with 7 bases identical to TRBD1. Looked up from germline, CDR1 is SGHRS and CDR2 is YFSETQ. With V trimmed by 4 bases and J by 0 bases, 6 bases remained unmatched. The CDR3 covers 15 residues. This chain's CDR3 is CASSRQGEVNTEAFF. The CDR3 bases are TGCGCCAGCAGCAGGCAGGGGGAGGTGAACACTGAAGCTTTCTTT.

This CDR3 reads CASSVGLADYGYTF. CDR3 sequence (DNA): TGTGCCAGCAGCGTAGGTCTGGCTGACTATGGCTACACCTTC. The J gene is TRBJ1-2, the V gene TRBV9; D not resolved. V dropped 0 bases and J dropped 3 bases, with 9 bases sitting between them. Germline values: CDR1 SGDLS, CDR2 YYNGEE. This CDR3 has 14 amino acids.

The chain employs TRBV2 and TRBJ2-2, with 7 bases identical to TRBD1. From germline, CDR1 is SNHLY and CDR2 FYNNEI. There are 17 residues in the CDR3. V trimming: 2 bases; J trimming: 2 bases; junction bases outside the gene matches: 8. CDR3 DNA: TGTGCCAGCAGTGAATCAAGGACAGGTGCCAACACCGGGGAGCTGTTTTTT. Amino acids: CASSESRTGANTGELFF.

This clone was seen only once. The rearrangement uses TRBV6-5 and TRBJ1-1; D is perhaps TRBD1 (6 bases). V shed 2 bases and J shed 2 bases, with 15 bases lying between them. The CDR3 consists of 16 residues. The germline V gene has CDR1 MNHEY and CDR2 SVGAGI. CDR3 amino acids: CASSYLSGTHNTEAFF. The DNA of the CDR3 is TGTGCCAGCAGTTACCTTTCCGGGACACATAACACTGAAGCTTTCTTT.

This clone was counted between two and nine times. CDR3 sequence reads: CASSEGQGNYGYTF. The CDR3 DNA is TGCGCCAGCAGCGAGGGACAGGGCAACTATGGCTACACCTTC. The V and J genes are TRBV5-1 and TRBJ1-2, with 9 bases that match TRBD1. Looked up from germline, CDR1 is SGHRS and CDR2 is YFSETQ. This CDR3 has 14 amino acids. V lost 4 bases to trimming and J lost 2 bases; unmatched junction nucleotides: 3.

The chain joins TRBV6-5 to TRBJ2-7; TRBD1 or TRBD2 may be the D gene (6 bases each). The CDR3 totals 15 residues. The germline gives CDR1 MNHEY, CDR2 SVGAGI. Trimming took 6 bases from V and 0 from J, leaving 15 bases between them. The CDR3 loop reads CASRPIGGSSYEQYF. CDR3 bases: TGTGCCAGCAGACCGATAGGGGGGAGCTCCTACGAGCAGTACTTC.

The chain employs TRBV9 and TRBJ2-3; 14 bases agree with TRBD2. V was clipped by 2 bases and J by 4 bases; unmatched bases: 0. The CDR3 loop spans 15 amino acids. The germline V gene has CDR1 SGDLS and CDR2 YYNGEE. The CDR3 reads CASSVGLAGADTQYF. CDR3 coding DNA: TGTGCCAGCAGCGTGGGACTAGCGGGAGCAGATACGCAGTATTTT.